These T cell receptor beta chains were read from a single sample in a study of early T cells in non-severe SARS-CoV-2 infection. Each CDR3 protein gets one entry after TCRdb re-called the 5' RACE reads with MiXCR. The sample yields about 88,000 distinct CDR3 sequences, 15% seen once. The sample was whole blood. The receptors shown here come from an adult who was a healthcare worker with PCR-confirmed SARS-CoV-2 infection or an uninfected control (not recorded which). The CDR3 runs from the conserved cysteine through the conserved F or W. The order of the fields is D gene, clone size, V gene, J gene, CDR3 DNA, CDR3 protein. The D gene is left open where the match is weak. Expanded clones are given a class, and other clones once, few, many or no size at all.

>NA|few|TRBV29-1|TRBJ2-1
TGCAGCGTTGGCAGGCCGGGGAATGAGCAGTTCTTC
CSVGRPGNEQFF
>NA|few|TRBV25-1|TRBJ2-3
TGTGCCAGCAGTGAAGGGGGTTCGGGAACAGATACGCAGTATTTT
CASSEGGSGTDTQYF
>NA|few|TRBV6-2/TRBV6-3|TRBJ2-3
TGTGCCAGCAGTTACGCGGCTAGCACAGATACGCAGTATTTT
CASSYAASTDTQYF
>NA|NA|TRBV6-2/TRBV6-3|TRBJ2-2
TGTGCCTGCACGTGGCGGATCACCGGGGAGCTGTTTTTT
CACTWRITGELFF
>TRBD1|NA|TRBV10-3|TRBJ1-6
TGTGCCATCAGTGAGCCAGGGGGAGATAATTCACCCCTCCACTTT
CAISEPGGDNSPLHF
>NA|NA|TRBV6-2/TRBV6-3|TRBJ2-1
TGTGCCAGCAGTTACTCGATCTCAAGGTCTTACAATGAGCAGTTCTTC
CASSYSISRSYNEQFF
>TRBD1|NA|TRBV28|TRBJ2-7
TGTGCCAGCAGCCTGACAGGGCTCTACGAGCAGTACTTC
CASSLTGLYEQYF
>NA|NA|TRBV28|TRBJ1-2
TGTGCCAGCAGTCCCACCGGCGCGGCCTATGGCTACACCTTC
CASSPTGAAYGYTF
>NA|NA|TRBV6-5|TRBJ1-1
TGTGCCAGCAGTTACTTTTCCAGGGGGAACACTGAAGCTTTCTTT
CASSYFSRGNTEAFF
>TRBD1|NA|TRBV27|TRBJ2-7
TGTGCCAGCAGCCGTTACAGGGGTACGTACGAGCAGTACTTC
CASSRYRGTYEQYF